This passage covers 32 T cell receptor beta chains from one sample sequenced in a study of CXCR3-negative and CXCR3-positive naive CD8 T cells (dated by TCRdb to 2018 to 2020). Study-wide conclusions, independent of this receptor: Compared with CXCR3-negative naive cells, CXCR3-positive naive cells had TRB CDR3s with higher hydrophobicity (lower Kidera factor 4), lower energy, and higher strength and volume indices.

These TCRs are of unknown antigen specificity. Sequencing instrument: NextSeq 550. The Human TCR Profiling Kit (MiLaboratory) was used to prepare UMI-labeled 5' RACE TRB cDNA libraries. TCRdb reprocessed the sequencing reads and holds a single record per CDR3 protein sequence, with no DNA. This sample's records show some 140,000 distinct CDR3 sequences. Jointly, the top ten make up approximately 0.51% of the sample. The source material was naive CXCR3+ CD8+ T cells from blood. The label giving this sample's cell subset or site can be read as: CD45RO-CCR7+CD27+CD95- naive CD8+ T cells expressing CXCR3 (TNR3+). Receptors originate from a human donor in good health. Some clones in this sample may be carry-over from other donors' samples.

The chain combines TRBV20-1 with TRBJ2-3; as DNA is missing, the TRBD2 call by TCRdb cannot be tested. The CDR3 covers 16 residues. Germline CDR1 is DFQATT and CDR2 is SNEGSKA (reference sequence). The chain's CDR3 is CSARDPGRGDTDTQYF.

V is TRBV29-1 and J is TRBJ1-2; lacking DNA, the TRBD1 call made by TCRdb goes unchecked. The CDR3 loop spans 14 amino acids. Germline assignment: CDR1 SQVTM and CDR2 ANQGSEA. The CDR3 protein is CSVDRTVLLNGYTF.

The CDR3 sequence: CASKYLAGGYNEQFF. The chain combines TRBV12-3 or TRBV12-4 with TRBJ2-1; TCRdb designates TRBD2, a call that cannot be tested without DNA. The CDR3 is 15 residues long.

The chain recombines TRBV2 with TRBJ2-3. From germline, CDR1 is SNHLY and CDR2 FYNNEI. The CDR3 has 12 residues. The CDR3 is CARATGTDTQYF.

V and J are TRBV4-3 and TRBJ2-7; TCRdb gives TRBD1 as the D gene, but with no DNA this cannot be confirmed. CDR3 length: 16 amino acids. Looked up from germline, CDR1 is LGHNA and CDR2 is YSLEER. The CDR3 reads CASSQDRWTVSYEQYF.

J is TRBJ2-3 and V is TRBV20-1. CDR1 is DFQATT, CDR2 SNEGSKA, per germline (reference sequence). The CDR3 length is 15 residues. The CDR3 here is CSAVRTLPSTDTQYF.

The rearrangement joins TRBV28 to TRBJ1-1; with no DNA, the TCRdb D assignment of TRBD1 cannot be verified. Per the germline V gene, CDR1 is MDHEN and CDR2 is SYDVKM. The CDR3 runs 14 residues. The CDR3: CASSPGHLNTEAFF.

This chain joins TRBV19 and TRBJ2-3; the D call from TCRdb, TRBD1, cannot be confirmed without DNA. The CDR3 is 14 residues long. CDR1 is LNHDA and CDR2 is SQIVND in the germline V gene (reference sequence). The CDR3 region is CASSATMGPDTQYF.

The J gene is TRBJ1-1, the V gene TRBV9. This CDR3 comprises 13 residues. Germline values: CDR1 SGDLS, CDR2 YYNGEE. The CDR3 sequence: CASSVVGPTEAFF.

This chain uses TRBV28 with TRBJ2-2; TCRdb lists TRBD1, though no DNA is available to test this call. CDR1 and CDR2 from the germline V gene are MDHEN and SYDVKM. This CDR3 has 15 residues. CDR3 in amino acids: CASSYIRGGAGELFF. The whole variable domain, remainder taken from reference TRBV28 and TRBJ2-2, is DVKVTQSSRYLVKRTGEKVFLECVQDMDHENMFWYRQDPGLGLRLIYFSYDVKMKEKGDIPEGYSVSREKKERFSLILESASTNQTSMYLCASSYIRGGAGELFFGEGSRLTVL.

The chain couples TRBV9 to TRBJ1-4. Germline-derived CDR1 and CDR2 are SGDLS and YYNGEE. The CDR3 covers 14 residues. CDR3 protein: CASSTQGPNEKLFF.

The chain links TRBV12-3 or TRBV12-4 to TRBJ2-7; TCRdb's assignment of TRBD1 cannot be checked, as there is no DNA. This CDR3 comprises 14 residues. The CDR3: CASSPTGQTYEQYF.

The rearrangement links TRBV28 to TRBJ2-1; lacking DNA, the TRBD2 call made by TCRdb goes unchecked. The germline gives CDR1 MDHEN, CDR2 SYDVKM. The CDR3 is 17 residues long. The CDR3 sequence: CASSLLQQPSLGDEQFF.

This chain uses TRBV12-3 or TRBV12-4 with TRBJ1-2. The CDR3 is 13 residues long. The CDR3: CASTADKRGGYTF.

The rearrangement links TRBV7-9 to TRBJ2-7; the D call of TRBD1 rests on TCRdb alone, since no DNA is present to check it. The CDR3 runs 15 residues. Germline V gives CDR1 SEHNR, CDR2 FQNEAQ (reference sequence). This CDR3 is CASSLVETGHYGQYF.

The chain's CDR3 is CASSVGGGQSYEQYF. The chain joins TRBV9 to TRBJ2-7; TCRdb's D call, TRBD1, is unchecked because there is no DNA. Germline CDR1 is SGDLS and CDR2 is YYNGEE. The CDR3 is made up of 15 amino acids.

This chain links TRBV12-3 or TRBV12-4 with TRBJ2-5; TCRdb designates TRBD2, a call that cannot be tested without DNA. CDR3 size: 15 residues. CDR3 amino acids: CASSLGAEIQETQYF.

This chain links TRBV4-1 with TRBJ2-2; TCRdb calls TRBD2, which cannot be checked without DNA. Germline V lookup: CDR1 MGHRA, CDR2 YSYEKL. This CDR3 spans 16 amino acids. CDR3 residues: CASSPRLAGLTGELFF.

The J gene is TRBJ2-2, the V gene TRBV28. The CDR3 contains 15 residues. Per the germline V gene, CDR1 is MDHEN and CDR2 is SYDVKM. CDR3: CASSLFDPNTGELFF.

The V gene is TRBV4-3, the J gene TRBJ1-1; the TCRdb call, TRBD1, lacks DNA for checking. Per germline, CDR1 LGHNA and CDR2 YSLEER. This CDR3 spans 16 amino acids. The CDR3 here is CASSHTARTGGTEAFF.

The rearrangement joins TRBV5-6 to TRBJ2-1. CDR1 is SGHDT, CDR2 YYEEEE, per germline. There are 14 residues in the CDR3. This chain's CDR3 is CASSFSVAHNEQFF. The entire variable domain, with the rest obtained from reference TRBV5-6 and TRBJ2-1, is as follows: DAGVTQSPTHLIKTRGQQVTLRCSPKSGHDTVSWYQQALGQGPQFIFQYYEEEERQRGNFPDRFSGHQFPNYSSELNVNALLLGDSALYLCASSFSVAHNEQFFGPGTRLTVL.

V usage is TRBV6-2 or TRBV6-3 and J usage is TRBJ2-7; no DNA is available, so the TRBD1 call from TCRdb remains unchecked. Germline lookup yields CDR1 MNHEY and CDR2 SVGEGT. The CDR3 contains 16 residues. CDR3 sequence: CASSYSIWRQGSGQYF.

The J gene is TRBJ2-1, the V gene TRBV3-1. This CDR3 region has 12 residues. Germline V gene lookup returns CDR1 LGHDT and CDR2 YNNKEL (reference sequence). CDR3 region: CASSQSSNEQFF.

The J gene is TRBJ2-7, the V gene TRBV12-3 or TRBV12-4; TCRdb indicates TRBD2, and absent DNA this call remains unverified. This CDR3 has 15 amino acids. Here the CDR3 reads CASSLARLAGEEQYF.

The CDR3 region is CASSDFPGGQPQHF. J is TRBJ1-5 and V is TRBV6-4; TCRdb's assignment of TRBD1 cannot be checked, as there is no DNA. The CDR3 length is 14 residues. CDR1 and CDR2 from the germline V gene are MRHNA and SNTAGT.

The CDR3 is CASSRREADYEQYF. The rearrangement uses TRBV5-4 and TRBJ2-7; as DNA is missing, the TRBD2 call by TCRdb cannot be tested. Germline V gene sequence: CDR1 SGHNT, CDR2 YYREEE (reference sequence). This CDR3 contains 14 residues. Looking up the rest from reference TRBV5-4 and TRBJ2-7 gives the full variable domain: ETGVTQSPTHLIKTRGQQVTLRCSSQSGHNTVSWYQQALGQGPQFIFQYYREEENGRGNFPPRFSGLQFPNYSSELNVNALELDDSALYLCASSRREADYEQYFGPGTRLTVT.

The chain uses TRBV6-5 and TRBJ2-1; TCRdb indicates TRBD1, and absent DNA this call remains unverified. The CDR3 is made up of 14 amino acids. CDR1 and CDR2 from the germline V gene are MNHEY and SVGAGI. CDR3 amino acids: CASSNRDRHNEQFF.

The V gene is TRBV7-3, the J gene TRBJ1-1. Per the germline V gene, CDR1 is SGHTA and CDR2 is FQGTGA. The CDR3 contains 15 residues. CDR3 sequence reads: CASSSDSLRNTEAFF.

This rearrangement joins TRBV27 to TRBJ2-7; as DNA is missing, the TRBD1 call by TCRdb cannot be tested. Germline assignment: CDR1 MNHEY and CDR2 SMNVEV (reference sequence). There are 15 residues in the CDR3. The CDR3 spells CASSLLPPGGYEQYF.

The V and J genes are TRBV5-1 and TRBJ2-7; TCRdb designates TRBD1, a call that cannot be tested without DNA. Per germline, CDR1 SGHRS and CDR2 YFSETQ. The CDR3 is made up of 15 amino acids. CDR3 sequence: CASSWTGGRTYEQYF.

The chain is built from TRBV28 and TRBJ2-7; TCRdb reports TRBD2, a call that lacks DNA to check it against. The CDR3 loop spans 13 amino acids. Germline V CDR1 and CDR2: MDHEN, SYDVKM. CDR3 in amino acids: CASSLGTSFEQYF.

The chain recombines TRBV6-5 with TRBJ2-7; there is no DNA to check the TCRdb D call of TRBD1. This CDR3 has 11 residues. Germline CDR1 reads MNHEY; CDR2 reads SVGAGI. The CDR3 here is CASSYGREQYF.